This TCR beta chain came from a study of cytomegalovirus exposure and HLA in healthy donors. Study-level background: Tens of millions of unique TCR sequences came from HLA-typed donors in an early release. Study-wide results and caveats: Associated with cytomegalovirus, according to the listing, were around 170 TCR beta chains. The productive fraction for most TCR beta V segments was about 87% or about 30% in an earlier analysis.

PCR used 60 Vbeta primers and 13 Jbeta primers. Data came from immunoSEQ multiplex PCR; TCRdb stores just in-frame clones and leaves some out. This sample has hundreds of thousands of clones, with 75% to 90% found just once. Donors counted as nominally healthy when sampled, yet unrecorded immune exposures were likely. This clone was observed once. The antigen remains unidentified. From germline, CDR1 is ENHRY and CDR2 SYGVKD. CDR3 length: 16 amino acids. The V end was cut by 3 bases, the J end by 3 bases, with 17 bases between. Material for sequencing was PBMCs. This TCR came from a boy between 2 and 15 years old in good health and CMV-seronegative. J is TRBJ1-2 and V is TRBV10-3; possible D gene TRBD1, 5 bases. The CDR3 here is CAISERGGRVDYGYTF. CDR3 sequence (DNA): TGTGCCATCAGTGAACGGGGAGGCAGGGTGGACTATGGCTACACCTTC.